This T cell receptor beta chain was documented in a study of cytomegalovirus exposure and HLA in healthy donors. A few counts support this clone. The antigen is undetermined. It was with 60 Vbeta and 13 Jbeta primers that the PCR ran. Clones were read by immunoSEQ multiplex PCR, and TCRdb kept only the in-frame ones, dropping some. The table has 150,000 to 200,000 clones, approximately 75% seen once. Trimming cost V 1 base and J 4 bases; bases outside gene matches: 6. Germline-derived CDR1 and CDR2 are SGHNT and YENEEA. This CDR3 has 16 residues. Study-wide findings and caveats: Researchers reportedly found TCR beta sequences accurately predicted most subjects' HLA-A and HLA-B alleles. In a later analysis, HLA-C alleles had the fewest associated TCRs, DRB1 alleles the most.

The rearrangement joins TRBV11-3 to TRBJ2-3; 9 bases fit TRBD1. The receptor's source is a man aged 50 to 60 in good health and CMV-seropositive. Sequencing used PBMCs. The CDR3 DNA sequence: TGTGCCAGCAGCTTAGGGGTCGGGGACAGGGCAGATACGCAGTATTTT. Amino acids: CASSLGVGDRADTQYF.